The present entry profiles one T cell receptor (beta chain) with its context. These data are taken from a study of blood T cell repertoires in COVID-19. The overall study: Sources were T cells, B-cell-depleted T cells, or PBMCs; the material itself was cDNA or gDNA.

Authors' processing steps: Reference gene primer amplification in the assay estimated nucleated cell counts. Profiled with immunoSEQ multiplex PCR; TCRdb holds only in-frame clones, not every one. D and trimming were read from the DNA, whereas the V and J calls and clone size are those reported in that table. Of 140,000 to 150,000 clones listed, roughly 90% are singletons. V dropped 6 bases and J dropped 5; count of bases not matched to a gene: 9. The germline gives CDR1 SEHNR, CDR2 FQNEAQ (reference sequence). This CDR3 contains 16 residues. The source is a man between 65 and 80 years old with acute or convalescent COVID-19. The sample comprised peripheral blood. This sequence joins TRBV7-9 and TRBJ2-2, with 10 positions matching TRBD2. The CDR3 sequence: CASRPPGLADTGELFF. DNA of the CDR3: TGTGCCAGCAGGCCCCCCGGACTAGCGGATACCGGGGAGCTGTTTTTT. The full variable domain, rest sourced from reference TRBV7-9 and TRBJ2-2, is DTGVSQNPRHKITKRGQNVTFRCDPISEHNRLYWYRQTLGQGPEFLTYFQNEAQLEKSRLLSDRFSAERPKGSFSTLEIQRTEQGDSAMYLCASRPPGLADTGELFFGEGSRLTVL.